This TCR beta chain was sequenced for a study of breast tumors, draining lymph nodes, adjacent tissues. Study-level results: Tumor T cell lymph node origin was a supported hypothesis, not proven. Tumor TCR diversity was below lymph nodes but above nontumor tissue.

The ends were cut back, 2 bases at V and 5 bases at J, with 12 bases in the middle. This CDR3 is 15 amino acids long. Germline CDR1 reads SNHLY; CDR2 reads FYNNEI. About this clonotype itself: Its antigen remains unknown.

Each CDR3 protein gets one entry after TCRdb re-called the multiplex PCR reads with MiXCR. The table includes tens of thousands of distinct CDR3 sequences, roughly 39% detected once. The receptor was isolated from a female donor with breast cancer. Some clones in this sample may be carry-over from other donors' samples. The rearrangement links TRBV2 to TRBJ1-4; D unclear. The sequencing sample was made of breast tumor tissue. This CDR3 is CASSELVSYNEKLFF. The CDR3, as DNA: TGTGCCAGCAGTGAATTGGTCTCCTACAATGAAAAACTGTTTTTT.